A single sample gave rise to the 10 T cell receptor beta chains below, sequenced in a study of CD8+CD57+ T cells in acquired aplastic anemia. Genomic DNA was employed as the template in profiling TCR beta VDJ and CDR3. TCRdb used MiXCR to reprocess the reads, holding one entry per CDR3 protein. The repertoire holds about 190,000 distinct CDR3 sequences, with approximately 50% as singletons. Sequencing input: sorted CD4+, CD8+, or CD8+CD57+ T cells (not recorded which) from PBMCs. The source is a human donor in good health, serving as a control.

This clonotype was counted once. The chain combines TRBV6-1 with TRBJ1-1, with D possibly matching TRBD1 (5 bases). This CDR3 spans 13 amino acids. Germline V gives CDR1 MNHNS, CDR2 SASEGT. Deletions cut 2 bases from V and 7 bases from J, with 11 bases between. The CDR3 nucleotides read TGTGCCAGCAGTGAACGGGCAGGGCGTGAAGCTTTCTTT. It is translated as CASSERAGREAFF.

This clonotype was seen a handful of times. This chain uses TRBV5-1 with TRBJ2-3; D possibly matches TRBD1 or TRBD2 (5 bases each). Germline-derived CDR1 and CDR2 are SGHRS and YFSETQ. Trimming stripped 7 bases from V and 6 bases from J, with 12 bases between. The CDR3 sequence is 12 residues long. CDR3 sequence: CASQVGTDTQYF. The DNA of the CDR3 is TGCGCCAGCCAAGTCGGGACCGATACGCAGTATTTT.

Remarks on this clonotype: A read error may be the cause here, since a much bigger clone is one base away. V usage is TRBV6-2 or TRBV6-3 and J usage is TRBJ1-2, with 10 bases lining up with TRBD1. Germline V CDR1 and CDR2: MNHEY, SVGEGT. The CDR3 is 15 residues long. J was trimmed by 4 bases and V by 6 bases; bases with no gene match: 8. CDR3 in amino acids: CASSRRQGACYGYTF. The DNA for the CDR3 is TGTGCCAGCAGCCGGAGACAGGGGGCTTGCTATGGCTACACCTTC.

This clonotype was seen many times. The chain joins TRBV7-8 to TRBJ1-3; 7 positions match TRBD1. CDR1 and CDR2 (germline): SGHVS, FQNEAQ. Trimming cost V 3 bases and J 3 bases; bases outside gene matches: 8. The CDR3 consists of 16 residues. DNA of the CDR3: TGTGCCAGCAGCTTCCTAGGGGGCGCAAATGGAAACACCATATATTTT. Translated, it gives CASSFLGGANGNTIYF.

The V and J genes are TRBV5-1 and TRBJ2-7, with 8 bases lining up with TRBD1. The CDR3 length is 14 residues. V was clipped by 0 bases and J by 8 bases; unmatched bases: 7. Germline-derived CDR1 and CDR2 are SGHRS and YFSETQ. Written as DNA, the CDR3 is TGCGCCAGCAGCTTGGGTTCAGGGGGCAACAAGCAGTACTTC. Translating it yields CASSLGSGGNKQYF.

The chain employs TRBV24-1 and TRBJ2-1; no definite D call. With 0 bases removed from V and 10 bases from J, the gap between germline ends came to 12 bases. The CDR3 loop spans 14 amino acids. Germline CDR1 reads KGHDR; CDR2 reads SFDVKD. CDR3 sequence reads: CATSDLSHTGEQFF. The DNA for the CDR3 is TGTGCCACCAGTGATTTGTCGCATACCGGGGAGCAGTTCTTC.

This clonotype showed up just a few times. V is TRBV7-2 and J is TRBJ2-7; TRBD2 aligns across 8 bases. The germline V gene encodes CDR1 SGHTA and CDR2 FQGNSA. J lost 7 bases, V lost 3 bases, and 8 bases had no gene match. CDR3 length: 14 amino acids. CDR3 nucleotides: TGTGCCAGCAGCTTGGGTAGCGGGGCGGGGGAGCAGTACTTC. Its translation: CASSLGSGAGEQYF.

Many counts were recorded for this clonotype. V is TRBV6-2 or TRBV6-3 and J is TRBJ2-6; D is ambiguous. V shed 2 bases and J shed 4 bases, with 6 bases lying between them. This CDR3 has 14 residues. Per germline, CDR1 MNHEY and CDR2 SVGEGT. CDR3 nucleotide sequence: TGTGCCAGCAGTTACCTGCAGGGGGCCAACGTCCTGACTTTC. Translation: CASSYLQGANVLTF.

This clonotype was recorded at least ten times. The chain uses TRBV20-1 and TRBJ1-1; no reliable D call. V was shortened by 0 bases and J by 9 bases, with 17 bases between the two germline ends. There are 14 residues in the CDR3. From germline, CDR1 is DFQATT and CDR2 SNEGSKA (reference sequence). The CDR3 reads CSARDSSSRPKAFF. The CDR3 coding sequence is TGCAGTGCTAGAGATTCTTCCTCACGGCCGAAAGCTTTCTTT.

This clonotype came up a few times. With a much larger clone just one base away, this may be a read error. The chain has TRBV6-5 and TRBJ1-5; D is possibly TRBD1 (5 bases). The CDR3 is made up of 16 amino acids. CDR1 MNHEY and CDR2 SVGAGI come from the germline V gene. The CDR3 sequence: CAGSYAGPRSYQPQHF. CDR3 in DNA: TGTGCCGGCAGTTACGCGGGGCCTCGTAGCTATCAGCCCCAGCATTTT.